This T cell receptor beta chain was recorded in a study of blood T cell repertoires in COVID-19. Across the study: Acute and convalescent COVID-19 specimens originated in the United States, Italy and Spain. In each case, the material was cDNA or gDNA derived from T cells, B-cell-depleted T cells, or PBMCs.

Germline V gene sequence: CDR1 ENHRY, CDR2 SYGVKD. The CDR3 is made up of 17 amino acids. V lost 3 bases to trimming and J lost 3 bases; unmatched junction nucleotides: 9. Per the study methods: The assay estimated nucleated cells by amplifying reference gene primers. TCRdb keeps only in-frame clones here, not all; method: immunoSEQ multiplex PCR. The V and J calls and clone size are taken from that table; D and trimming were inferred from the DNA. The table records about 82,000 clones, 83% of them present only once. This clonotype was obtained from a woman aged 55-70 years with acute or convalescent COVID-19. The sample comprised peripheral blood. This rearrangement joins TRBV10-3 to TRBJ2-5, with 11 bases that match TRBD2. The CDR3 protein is CAISDVAGTSGKETQYF. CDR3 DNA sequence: TGTGCCATCAGTGATGTGGCCGGGACTAGCGGTAAAGAGACCCAGTACTTC.